The 28 T cell receptor beta chains below were found in one sample sequenced in a study of T cells in Graves' hyperthyroidism and ophthalmopathy (dated by TCRdb to the late 2010s). Libraries came from multiplex PCR. Sequenced on an Illumina HiSeq 2000. The TCR beta CDR3 regions were amplified from RNA transcripts. The TCR CDR3 was subjected to a first round of RT-PCR using the HTBI primer set and the Qiagen OneStep RT-PCR kit. TCRdb trimmed public reads at Q25 via fastp, called clones via MiXCR and kept in-frame beta chains. Entries that share a CDR3 protein sequence are merged under the most common genes and DNA. The sample records around 340,000 distinct CDR3 sequences, about a sixth of which are singletons. The top ten hold around a third of the sample. Sequenced input: blood. Receptor source: a woman aged 30 to 39 with Graves' hyperthyroidism that later progressed to Graves' ophthalmopathy.

The sample holds many counts of this clonotype. The gene calls are TRBV20-1 and TRBJ2-7; no clear D gene. V lost 3 bases to trimming and J lost 0 bases, with 9 bases between them. Germline values: CDR1 DFQATT, CDR2 SNEGSKA (reference sequence). The CDR3 is 13 residues long. The chain's CDR3 is CSASSDTSYEQYF. DNA of the CDR3: TGCAGTGCTAGCAGCGACACCTCCTACGAGCAGTACTTC.

This clonotype was seen repeatedly, ten times or more. The rearrangement uses TRBV27 and TRBJ1-1; D remains ambiguous. The CDR3 covers 13 residues. V was trimmed by 10 bases and J by 6 bases, leaving 18 bases between them. Germline-derived CDR1 and CDR2 are MNHEY and SMNVEV (reference sequence). CDR3: CATRLMRGAEAFF. DNA of the CDR3: TGTGCCACCCGGCTAATGCGCGGGGCTGAAGCTTTCTTT.

This clonotype was seen ten or more times. The genes are TRBV7-2 and TRBJ1-1; D remains ambiguous. The germline V gene has CDR1 SGHTA and CDR2 FQGNSA. V lost 3 bases and J lost 1, with 6 bases in between. The CDR3 has 13 residues. CDR3 coding DNA: TGTGCCAGCAGCTTCGGCGGGAACACTGAAGCTTTCTTT. Translated: CASSFGGNTEAFF.

V gene TRBV20-1 combines with J gene TRBJ2-1, with 12 bases aligning to TRBD2. V shed 5 bases and J 2 bases; nucleotides not matched to a gene: 4. This CDR3 comprises 15 residues. The germline CDR1 and CDR2 sequences are DFQATT and SNEGSKA (reference sequence). The CDR3 protein is CSAVTSGRTYNEQFF. The CDR3 DNA follows: TGCAGTGCTGTCACTAGCGGGAGGACCTACAATGAGCAGTTCTTC.

This clonotype came up a few times. A much larger clone lies a single base off, so this may be a read error. The rearrangement links TRBV12-3 or TRBV12-4 to TRBJ2-3, with a weak D call TRBD2 (5 bases). This CDR3 is built from 16 residues. CDR3 loop: CASSSTIGYHTDTKYF. CDR3 in DNA: TGTGCCAGCAGTTCGACTATAGGGTATCACACAGATACGAAGTATTTT.

This clonotype was observed at least ten times. The V gene is TRBV15, the J gene TRBJ1-5, with a tentative D call TRBD1 (5 bases). Germline CDR1 and CDR2: LNHNV and YYDKDF (reference sequence). The CDR3 has 14 amino acids. Trimming shortened V by 0 bases and J by 6 bases, and 9 bases separated the two germline ends. The DNA of the CDR3 is TGTGCCACCAGCAGAGATCTCGGGGGTCAGCCCCAGCATTTT. Its translation is CATSRDLGGQPQHF.

At least ten counts were recorded for this clonotype. The gene calls are TRBV10-2 and TRBJ1-4; D unresolved. V was pared by 2 bases and J by 8 bases, with 6 bases between. CDR3 length: 12 amino acids. Looked up from germline, CDR1 is WSHSY and CDR2 is SAAADI. CDR3 bases: TGCGCCAGCAGTGAGGACACAGAAAAACTGTTTTTT. Its protein is CASSEDTEKLFF.

This clonotype was seen a handful of times. V gene TRBV30 combines with J gene TRBJ1-5; 10 positions match TRBD1. The CDR3 has 17 amino acids. Germline V gene sequence: CDR1 GTSNPN, CDR2 SVGIG (reference sequence). Trimming at V came to 1 base and at J to 3 bases, leaving 9 bases not matched to a gene. The CDR3 loop is CAWSARDRGGDNQPQHF. The CDR3 nucleotides read TGTGCCTGGAGTGCGCGGGACAGGGGAGGTGACAATCAGCCCCAGCATTTT.

The chain links TRBV9 to TRBJ2-3; no firm D call. CDR3 length: 15 amino acids. V lost 0 bases and J 2 bases, leaving 10 bases between the germline ends. Germline V CDR1 and CDR2: SGDLS, YYNGEE. The CDR3 here is CASSVGPVTTDTQYF. The CDR3 nucleotides read TGTGCCAGCAGCGTAGGCCCGGTAACCACAGATACGCAGTATTTT. The full variable domain, in which reference TRBV9 and TRBJ2-3 provide the parts outside the CDR3, is DSGVTQTPKHLITATGQRVTLRCSPRSGDLSVYWYQQSLDQGLQFLIQYYNGEERAKGNILERFSAQQFPDLHSELNLSSLELGDSALYFCASSVGPVTTDTQYFGPGTRLTVL.

This clonotype has just a few counts. This chain uses TRBV19 with TRBJ2-3, with 11 nucleotides matching TRBD1. CDR1 is LNHDA, CDR2 SQIVND, per germline (reference sequence). V dropped 3 bases and J dropped 6; count of bases not matched to a gene: 14. The CDR3 length is 18 residues. CDR3 nucleotides: TGTGCCAGTAGTATCCTCCTACCGGGGACAGGGGGTCACGATACGCAGTATTTT. It specifies CASSILLPGTGGHDTQYF.

This clonotype was recorded many times. The rearrangement joins TRBV12-3 or TRBV12-4 to TRBJ1-4; 9 bases are a match to TRBD1. Losses at the gene ends were 3 bases for V and 8 bases for J; bases not matched to a gene: 1. This CDR3 is 13 amino acids long. The CDR3 loop is CASSLGQGEKLFF. The CDR3 coding sequence is TGTGCCAGCAGTTTGGGACAGGGAGAAAAACTGTTTTTT.

As regards this clonotype: A much larger clone lies a single base off, so this may be a read error. The chain couples TRBV30 to TRBJ1-5; no firm D call. Germline loops: CDR1 GTSNPN, CDR2 SVGIG (reference sequence). CDR3 size: 12 residues. The DNA for the CDR3 is TGTGCCTGGGGTGTTAATATTCAGCCCCAGCATTTT. Encoded protein: CAWGVNIQPQHF.

The chain couples TRBV5-1 to TRBJ2-5; 7 bases match TRBD2. Germline loops: CDR1 SGHRS, CDR2 YFSETQ. The CDR3 extends over 14 amino acids. With V trimmed by 4 bases and J by 1 base, 4 bases remained unmatched. The CDR3, as DNA: TGCGCCAGCAGCGGGGGGGACTTCCAAGAGACCCAGTACTTC. Translation gives CASSGGDFQETQYF.

This clonotype was counted many times. The V gene is TRBV7-8, the J gene TRBJ2-7; 8 bases are a match to TRBD2. CDR3 size: 15 residues. With V trimmed by 5 bases and J by 2 bases, 8 bases remained unmatched. The germline V gene has CDR1 SGHVS and CDR2 FQNEAQ. The CDR3 nucleotides read TGTGCCAGCAGCCCTCGGGAGGGCCTAACCTACGAGCAGTACTTC. Protein: CASSPREGLTYEQYF.

Ten or more counts support this clonotype. This chain uses TRBV18 with TRBJ2-1, with 7 positions matching TRBD2. The CDR3 is 17 amino acids. The germline V gene has CDR1 KGHSH and CDR2 LQKENI. The V gene end was trimmed by 5 bases and the J gene end by 2 bases; junction bases not matched to a gene: 12. CDR3 nucleotides: TGTGCCAGCTCAGTAAGGGGAGCGGGACCTCCCTACAATGAGCAGTTCTTC. Translating it yields CASSVRGAGPPYNEQFF.

The sample holds many counts of this clonotype. The CDR3 is CASSLGGRNNEAFF. The CDR3 nucleotides read TGTGCCAGCAGTTTAGGGGGTAGAAATAATGAAGCTTTCTTT. The chain is built from TRBV12-3 or TRBV12-4 and TRBJ1-1; D not certain. This CDR3 is built from 14 residues. Trimming took 1 base from V and 7 from J, leaving 13 bases between them.

As for this clonotype: At one of its ends the junction is not consistent with the germline gene, which may arise from a read error. CDR3 nucleotides: TGTGCCAGCAGCGTAGGTGGCAGGGCTGGGATGAACACTGAAGATTTCTTT. Protein: CASSVGGRAGMNTEDFF. This chain connects TRBV9 to TRBJ1-1; a weak D match, TRBD1 (5 bases). The CDR3 spans 17 residues. The germline CDR1 and CDR2 sequences are SGDLS and YYNGEE.

This clonotype appeared a few times. This sequence joins TRBV27 and TRBJ2-7; maybe TRBD2 (5 bases). CDR1 is MNHEY and CDR2 is SMNVEV in the germline V gene (reference sequence). V was clipped by 3 bases and J by 1 base, with 10 bases between them. The CDR3 contains 14 residues. The CDR3 sequence is CASSFVGDSYEQYF. The CDR3 coding sequence is TGTGCCAGCAGTTTCGTGGGAGATTCCTACGAGCAGTACTTC.

The chain has TRBV5-5 and TRBJ1-5; 10 bases match TRBD1. The CDR3 consists of 20 residues. The germline gives CDR1 SGHKS, CDR2 YYEKEE (reference sequence). Unmatched junction bases numbered 16, after V lost 4 bases and J lost 0 bases. This CDR3 is CASSPQPGQGPIYSNQPQHF. The CDR3 nucleotides are TGTGCCAGCAGCCCACAACCGGGACAGGGGCCTATCTATAGCAATCAGCCCCAGCATTTT. The full variable domain, completed using reference TRBV5-5 and TRBJ1-5, is DAGVTQSPTHLIKTRGQQVTLRCSPISGHKSVSWYQQVLGQGPQFIFQYYEKEERGRGNFPDRFSARQFPNYSSELNVNALLLGDSALYLCASSPQPGQGPIYSNQPQHFGDGTRLSIL.

This clonotype was seen at least ten times. The rearrangement links TRBV28 to TRBJ2-7; TRBD2 matches 10 bases. V was pared by 7 bases and J by 6 bases, with 15 bases of the junction left unmatched. The germline gives CDR1 MDHEN, CDR2 SYDVKM. The CDR3 length is 16 residues. The DNA for the CDR3 is TGTGCCAGCAAAACGAGGGTAGCGGGAGGCTCGGGCGAGCAGTACTTC. Amino acids: CASKTRVAGGSGEQYF.

This chain uses TRBV30 with TRBJ1-5; tentatively, D is TRBD1 (6 bases). This CDR3 comprises 14 residues. Trimming took 8 bases from V and 3 from J, leaving 17 bases between them. Per the germline V gene, CDR1 is GTSNPN and CDR2 is SVGIG (reference sequence). Here the CDR3 reads CAGNRQAPNQPQHF. The CDR3 DNA sequence: TGTGCCGGAAACCGACAGGCCCCCAATCAGCCCCAGCATTTT.

This clonotype has at least ten counts. One junction end does not reproduce the germline sequence, and a read error may be involved. The genes are TRBV29-1 and TRBJ2-7, with 7 bases matching TRBD1. The germline CDR1 and CDR2 sequences are SQVTM and ANQGSEA. The CDR3 has 12 amino acids. The CDR3 protein is CSVEGTAYEQYF. The CDR3 DNA follows: TGCAGCGTGGAAGGGACAGCCTACGAGCAGTACTTC.

The V gene is TRBV5-1, the J gene TRBJ2-5; either TRBD1 or TRBD2 may fit D (5 bases each). V was pared by 4 bases and J by 2 bases, with 15 bases between. The CDR3 has 15 amino acids. Germline V gives CDR1 SGHRS, CDR2 YFSETQ. Here the CDR3 DNA reads TGCGCCAGCAGCCGTAGGGACGCCGAACAAGAGACCCAGTACTTC. Amino acid sequence: CASSRRDAEQETQYF.

This clonotype was picked up many times. The V call is TRBV27, the J call TRBJ2-1, with 11 bases fitting TRBD2. J gave up 6 bases and V 1 base, and 11 bases lay outside the gene matches. The CDR3 covers 18 residues. Germline-derived CDR1 and CDR2 are MNHEY and SMNVEV (reference sequence). The CDR3 DNA follows: TGTGCCAGCAGTTTATTGCTAGCGGGAGGTGTGAGGGCCAATGAGCAGTTCTTC. Amino acid sequence: CASSLLLAGGVRANEQFF.

The table lists this clonotype with many counts. The chain carries TRBV3-1 and TRBJ1-1; a possible D gene is TRBD1 (6 bases). V lost 0 bases to trimming and J lost 3 bases, with 17 bases between them. Germline CDR1 reads LGHDT; CDR2 reads YNNKEL (reference sequence). The CDR3 extends over 17 amino acids. CDR3: CASSQDPVRGRDTEAFF. In DNA form, the CDR3 reads TGTGCCAGCAGCCAAGATCCGGTCAGGGGAAGGGACACTGAAGCTTTCTTT.

This clonotype was counted at least ten times. The CDR3: CASSPDQGELPDTQYF. CDR3 coding DNA: TGTGCCAGCAGTCCGGACCAGGGGGAACTTCCAGATACGCAGTATTTT. The rearrangement uses TRBV3-1 and TRBJ2-3, with 7 bases aligning to TRBD1. V trimming: 6 bases; J trimming: 4 bases; junction bases outside the gene matches: 13. From germline, CDR1 is LGHDT and CDR2 YNNKEL (reference sequence). This CDR3 comprises 16 residues.

The chain has TRBV29-1 and TRBJ1-2; possibly TRBD1 for D (6 bases). Germline CDR1 reads SQVTM; CDR2 reads ANQGSEA. The CDR3 has 14 amino acids. Trimming stripped 3 bases from V and 0 bases from J, with 11 bases between. This CDR3 is CSVDLQGANYGYTF. In nucleotides, the CDR3 is TGCAGCGTTGATTTACAGGGTGCTAACTATGGCTACACCTTC.

The chain carries TRBV30 and TRBJ1-2, with D possibly matching TRBD1 (5 bases). With 0 bases removed from V and 2 bases from J, the gap between germline ends came to 7 bases. The CDR3 contains 13 residues. Germline V lookup: CDR1 GTSNPN, CDR2 SVGIG (reference sequence). The CDR3 protein is CAWSVRANYGYTF. CDR3 coding DNA: TGTGCCTGGAGTGTCAGGGCCAACTATGGCTACACCTTC.